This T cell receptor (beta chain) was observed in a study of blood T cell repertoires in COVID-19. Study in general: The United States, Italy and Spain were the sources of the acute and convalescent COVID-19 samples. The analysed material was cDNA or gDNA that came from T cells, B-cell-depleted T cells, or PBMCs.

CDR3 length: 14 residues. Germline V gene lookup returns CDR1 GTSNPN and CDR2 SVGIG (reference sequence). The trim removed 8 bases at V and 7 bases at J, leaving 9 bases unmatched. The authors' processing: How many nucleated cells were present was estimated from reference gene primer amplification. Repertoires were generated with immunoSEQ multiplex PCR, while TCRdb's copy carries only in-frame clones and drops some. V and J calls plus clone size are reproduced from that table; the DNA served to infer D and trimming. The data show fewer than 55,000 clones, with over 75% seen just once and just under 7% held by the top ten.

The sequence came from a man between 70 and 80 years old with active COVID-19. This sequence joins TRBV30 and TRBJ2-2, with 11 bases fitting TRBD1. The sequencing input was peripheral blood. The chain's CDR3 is CALRDRGLGGELFF. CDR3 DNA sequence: TGTGCCCTCCGGGACAGGGGGTTGGGCGGGGAGCTGTTTTTT.